The rows below give T cell receptor beta chains drawn from one sample of a study of T cells in Graves' hyperthyroidism and ophthalmopathy. TCRdb re-called the multiplex PCR reads through MiXCR, storing one row per CDR3 protein. The table lists around 690,000 distinct CDR3 sequences, about 18% of them singletons, with roughly 15% in the top ten. Specimen: blood. Receptor source: a middle-aged man with Graves' hyperthyroidism. CDR3s include the opening cysteine and the closing phenylalanine or tryptophan. Each record gives: J gene, D gene, V gene, clone size, CDR3 DNA, CDR3 protein. The D gene is left open where the match is weak. Size is omitted from some rows. Given values are once, few, many or a class for expanded clones.

>TRBJ1-5|-|TRBV6-1|many
TGTGCCAGCAGTGAAGGGGGCAATCAGCCCCAGCATTTT
CASSEGGNQPQHF
>TRBJ1-4|-|TRBV28|many
TGTGCCAGCAGTGGGGGGGTTTCTAATGAAAAACTGTTTTTT
CASSGGVSNEKLFF
>TRBJ1-5|TRBD1|TRBV4-3|-
TGCGCCAGCAGCGAAGGCAGGGGGACCAATCAGCCCCAGCATTTT
CASSEGRGTNQPQHF
>TRBJ1-5|TRBD1|TRBV28|-
TGTGCCGTCCGGGACAGGGGCTATAGCAATCAGCCCCAGCATTTT
CAVRDRGYSNQPQHF
>TRBJ2-7|TRBD2|TRBV20-1|many
TGCAGTGCAACTAGCGGTACTTTCTACGAGCAGTACTTC
CSATSGTFYEQYF
>TRBJ2-1|TRBD2|TRBV27|many
TGTGCCAGCATCTCCGGCAGCGGGAGGAATTACAATGAGCAGTTCTTC
CASISGSGRNYNEQFF
>TRBJ1-1|-|TRBV10-3|-
TGTGCCATCAGTGAGTCTAACACCGCTGCCTACACTGAAGCTTTCTTT
CAISESNTAAYTEAFF
>TRBJ2-7|-|TRBV5-1|-
TGCGCCAGCAGCTTGGCGACACCCGCCAGTATTTACGAGCAGTACTTC
CASSLATPASIYEQYF
>TRBJ2-5|TRBD1|TRBV12-3/TRBV12-4|many
TGTGCCAGCAGTTTATTGAGACAGGGGGAGACCCAGTACTTC
CASSLLRQGETQYF
>TRBJ2-1|TRBD2|TRBV20-1|-
TGCAGCGCTAGAGTAGGAGGGAGGGCCTACAATGAGCAGTTCTTC
CSARVGGRAYNEQFF
>TRBJ2-2|-|TRBV27|many
TGTGCCAGCAGCCTGACTCCGAACACCGGGGAGCTGTTTTTT
CASSLTPNTGELFF
>TRBJ2-7|-|TRBV20-1|-
TGCAGTGCTAGAAACCCACTAGGATACTCCTACAAGCAGTACTTC
CSARNPLGYSYKQYF
>TRBJ2-7|-|TRBV5-1|few
TGCGCCAGCAGCTTGGGCTGGCCAGAGGGGGTGACCTACGAGCAGTACTTC
CASSLGWPEGVTYEQYF
>TRBJ1-2|TRBD1|TRBV28|many
TGTGCCAGCAGTCCCTACCGAACAGGGGTGGTCACCTATGGCTACACCTTC
CASSPYRTGVVTYGYTF